The 19 T cell receptor beta chains in this list originate from one sample, sequenced in a study of STAT5B mutations in CD4+ large granular lymphocyte leukemia. Sequencing was performed with immunoSEQ multiplex PCR; in TCRdb, only in-frame clones are kept and a portion is missing. The sample carries some 35,000 clones, 88% recorded once. The sample taken for sequencing was CD4+ T cells from blood buffy coats. The receptors come from a human donor in good health.

The genes are TRBV4-3 and TRBJ2-3; D gene unclear. V was shortened by 4 bases and J by 3 bases, with 14 bases between the two germline ends. CDR1 and CDR2 from the germline V gene are LGHNA and YSLEER. The CDR3 length is 15 residues. CDR3 in DNA: TGCGCCAGCAGCCGGCGAAGGGAAGGAACAGATACGCAGTATTTT. This gives the protein CASSRRREGTDTQYF.

The chain links TRBV9 to TRBJ1-6; 9 positions agree with TRBD1. Germline CDR1 is SGDLS and CDR2 is YYNGEE. The CDR3 has 16 amino acids. J lost 6 bases, V lost 0 bases, and 4 bases had no gene match. CDR3 coding DNA: TGTGCCAGCAGCGTAGAGGGGGGACAGGGTAATTCACCCCTCCACTTT. Translation: CASSVEGGQGNSPLHF.

The chain couples TRBV18 to TRBJ2-3, with 8 bases lining up with TRBD2. With V trimmed by 1 base and J by 2 bases, 5 bases remained unmatched. CDR1 is KGHSH, CDR2 LQKENI, per germline. The CDR3 consists of 16 residues. CDR3 amino acids: CASSPRTGGNTDTQYF. The CDR3, as DNA: TGTGCCAGCTCACCACGAACGGGGGGGAACACAGATACGCAGTATTTT.

The rearrangement joins TRBV12-5 to TRBJ1-1; 7 nucleotides line up with TRBD1. CDR1 is LGHNT and CDR2 is FRNRAP in the germline V gene. The CDR3 totals 17 residues. With V trimmed by 0 bases and J by 4 bases, 11 bases remained unmatched. CDR3 region: CASGLVLIGGAITEAFF. CDR3 coding DNA: TGTGCTAGTGGTTTGGTACTGATAGGGGGCGCGATCACTGAAGCTTTCTTT.

The chain employs TRBV27 and TRBJ1-2; 7 bases match TRBD1. Germline-derived CDR1 and CDR2 are MNHEY and SMNVEV (reference sequence). The ends lost 5 bases at V and 11 bases at J; junction bases unmatched: 8. This CDR3 is built from 12 residues. The CDR3 is CASSQNRDSYTF. The CDR3 DNA is TGTGCCAGCAGTCAGAACCGGGACAGTTACACCTTC.

The chain recombines TRBV7-9 with TRBJ1-2; D unclear. This CDR3 contains 13 residues. Trimming removed 5 bases at V and 1 base at J, with 8 bases between. Germline CDR1 and CDR2: SEHNR and FQNEAQ (reference sequence). This chain's CDR3 is CASSPTNNYGYTF. As DNA, the CDR3 is TGTGCCAGCAGCCCCACAAATAACTATGGCTACACCTTC.

This chain joins TRBV5-6 and TRBJ1-6; D might be TRBD1 (6 bases). V lost 7 bases, J lost 8 bases, and 13 bases lay in between. Germline lookup yields CDR1 SGHDT and CDR2 YYEEEE. This CDR3 is built from 13 residues. CDR3: CASSDRGHSPLHF. The CDR3 DNA sequence: TGTGCCAGCTCGGACAGAGGTCATTCACCCCTCCACTTT.

The chain combines TRBV19 with TRBJ2-5, with a weak D call TRBD1 (5 bases). V lost 9 bases, J lost 1 base, and 9 bases lay in between. CDR1 and CDR2 from the germline V gene are LNHDA and SQIVND (reference sequence). The CDR3 totals 12 residues. CDR3 coding DNA: TGTGCCAGACGACAGTCCCAAGAGACCCAGTACTTC. Amino acids: CARRQSQETQYF.

This rearrangement joins TRBV30 to TRBJ1-1; D gene uncertain. CDR3 length equals 12 residues. V gave up 3 bases and J gave up 1 base, with 6 bases separating them. From germline, CDR1 is GTSNPN and CDR2 SVGIG (reference sequence). The CDR3 spells CAWSRKNTEAFF. The CDR3 nucleotides are TGTGCCTGGAGCAGAAAGAACACTGAAGCTTTCTTT.

This clone has more than one count but fewer than ten. This sequence joins TRBV7-9 and TRBJ2-1; D uncertain. The CDR3 runs to 14 residues. V was trimmed by 5 bases and J by 4 bases, leaving 12 bases between them. The germline V gene has CDR1 SEHNR and CDR2 FQNEAQ (reference sequence). The CDR3 nucleotides are TGTGCCAGCAGCCCTATCTCGCCGTACAATGAGCAGTTCTTC. Its protein is CASSPISPYNEQFF.

J is TRBJ2-5 and V is TRBV5-1; D is ambiguous. Germline V CDR1 and CDR2: SGHRS, YFSETQ. V was clipped by 4 bases and J by 3 bases, with 10 bases between them. The CDR3 is 13 amino acids. The CDR3, as DNA: TGCGCCAGCAGCCCGGATAATGAAGAGACCCAGTACTTC. Protein: CASSPDNEETQYF.

The chain has TRBV18 and TRBJ1-2, with a possible D match to TRBD1 (5 bases). V gave up 3 bases and J gave up 9 bases, with 11 bases separating them. The germline V gene encodes CDR1 KGHSH and CDR2 LQKENI. The CDR3 contains 12 residues. The CDR3 DNA reads as TGTGCCAGCTCACCGGATCGGGGCCGCTACACCTTC. It encodes CASSPDRGRYTF.

The chain is built from TRBV5-1 and TRBJ1-3; 11 bases map to TRBD1. CDR1 and CDR2 (germline): SGHRS, YFSETQ. V was pared by 7 bases and J by 7 bases, with 7 bases of the junction left unmatched. The CDR3 is 14 amino acids. The DNA of the CDR3 is TGCGCCAGCGCCTCGGGACAGGGGGTCAACACCATATATTTT. It translates to CASASGQGVNTIYF.

This clone came up a few times. The V gene is TRBV2, the J gene TRBJ1-5; D is unresolved. This CDR3 spans 15 amino acids. The germline gives CDR1 SNHLY, CDR2 FYNNEI. V was cut by 7 bases and J by 5 bases, with 18 bases left in between. The CDR3, as DNA: TGTGCCAGCACCGTCGACACCTTACTTTATCAGCCCCAGCATTTT. The encoded protein is CASTVDTLLYQPQHF.

This chain connects TRBV13 to TRBJ2-1; tentative D call: TRBD1 (5 bases). In germline, CDR1 is PRHDT, CDR2 FYEKMQ (reference sequence). The CDR3 totals 12 residues. The ends were cut back, 5 bases at V and 10 bases at J, with 12 bases in the middle. CDR3 in DNA: TGTGCCAGCAGCAGGGGCGCTTCAGAGCAGTTCTTC. Protein: CASSRGASEQFF.

The chain is built from TRBV5-4 and TRBJ1-2, with D possibly TRBD1 on 6 matching bases. The V gene lost 0 bases and the J gene lost 5 bases, with 14 bases spanning the gap. The CDR3 has 15 amino acids. In germline, CDR1 is SGHNT, CDR2 YYREEE (reference sequence). CDR3 in amino acids: CASSLVGGQIYGYTF. Written as DNA, the CDR3 is TGTGCCAGCAGCTTGGTTGGTGGACAGATTTATGGCTACACCTTC.

The rearrangement links TRBV5-1 to TRBJ2-1, with 16 bases lining up with TRBD2. This CDR3 is built from 16 residues. CDR1 is SGHRS and CDR2 is YFSETQ in the germline V gene. The trim removed 4 bases at V and 4 bases at J, leaving 2 bases unmatched. The CDR3 region is CASSGTSGGGYNEQFF. The CDR3 nucleotides read TGCGCCAGCAGCGGGACTAGCGGGGGGGGATACAATGAGCAGTTCTTC.

The rearrangement links TRBV7-2 to TRBJ2-5; TRBD2 might be the D (5 bases). The CDR3 extends over 14 amino acids. Germline CDR1 reads SGHTA; CDR2 reads FQGNSA. The ends were cut back, 5 bases at V and 5 bases at J, with 15 bases in the middle. The CDR3 loop reads CASSLRAPGETQYF. In nucleotides, the CDR3 is TGTGCCAGCAGCCTGAGGGCTCCCGGGGAGACCCAGTACTTC.

The chain uses TRBV21-1 and TRBJ2-1. TRBV21-1 is deemed a pseudogene. The CDR3 spans 11 residues. CDR3 protein: CASSRRNEQFF. In DNA form, the CDR3 reads TGTGCCAGCAGCCGAAGAAATGAGCAGTTCTTC.